This TCR beta chain came from a study of T-cell reconstitution after alpha-beta-depleted transplantation in children. The library targeted TCRbeta and was prepared with unique molecular identifiers. TCRdb redid the calling of the PCR reads with MiXCR, one entry per CDR3 protein. Among about 900,000 distinct CDR3 sequences listed, about 29% were seen once. This clonotype was sampled from a boy under two years old who had a stem cell transplant for SCID, so the T cells may come from the graft donor. The sequenced sample was PBMCs, mostly from graft donor cells, obtained 360 days after TCRalphabeta/CD19-depleted stem cell transplant.

CDR3 bases: TGTGCCAGCTCACCATTAAGCGGGGGGGCCAATGAGCAGTTCTTC. It is translated as CASSPLSGGANEQFF. The chain employs TRBV18 and TRBJ2-1; 10 nucleotides align to TRBD2. The CDR3 totals 15 residues. The V gene end was trimmed by 2 bases and the J gene end by 6 bases; junction bases not matched to a gene: 4. CDR1 and CDR2 (germline): KGHSH, LQKENI.